Listed below are T cell receptor beta chains from one sample, sequenced in a study of T cell changes during pregnancy in multiple sclerosis. This table comes from immunoSEQ multiplex PCR, and its TCRdb copy is limited to in-frame clones, with some not included. The sample comprises some 87,000 clones, nearly 95% of which are singletons, and roughly 1.2% rests with the top ten. Sequencing was performed on peripheral blood, taken in the second trimester of pregnancy. The receptors derive from a female donor with multiple sclerosis, enrolled in a pregnancy study. Each CDR3 is given without its conserved first and last residue. Fields, in order: V gene, J gene, CDR3 protein.

v_call: TRBV27
j_call: TRBJ2-7
cdr3_aa: ASSLTRQISSYEQY

v_call: TRBV10-1
j_call: TRBJ2-1
cdr3_aa: ARMTSGNYNEQF

v_call: TRBV5-4
j_call: TRBJ1-2
cdr3_aa: ASSFGGNYGYT

v_call: TRBV27
j_call: TRBJ2-2
cdr3_aa: ASSSPGTGTGELF

v_call: TRBV5-1
j_call: TRBJ2-3
cdr3_aa: ASTLWGQEQDTQY

v_call: TRBV28
j_call: TRBJ1-2
cdr3_aa: ASSLRGAGAYGYT

v_call: TRBV14
j_call: TRBJ2-2
cdr3_aa: ASSPTGTSGTGYTGELF

v_call: TRBV9
j_call: TRBJ2-1
cdr3_aa: ASSVGLGHEQF

v_call: TRBV4-3
j_call: TRBJ1-2
cdr3_aa: ASSQEGRGDYGYT

v_call: TRBV6-1
j_call: TRBJ2-4
cdr3_aa: ASSEWGTASLLGAKNIQY

v_call: TRBV2
j_call: TRBJ2-3
cdr3_aa: ASSGFFWREGPDTQY

v_call: TRBV5-1
j_call: TRBJ2-7
cdr3_aa: ASSLATAYEQY

v_call: TRBV7-2
j_call: TRBJ1-1
cdr3_aa: ASSRVTMAGRKDTEAF

v_call: TRBV5-1
j_call: TRBJ2-5
cdr3_aa: ASSLVPGTQETQY

v_call: TRBV7-9
j_call: TRBJ2-5
cdr3_aa: ASSLAWAREGVEETQY

v_call: TRBV5-1
j_call: TRBJ2-6
cdr3_aa: ASSSPVAGANVLT

v_call: TRBV6-6
j_call: TRBJ2-7
cdr3_aa: ASSNPRTGRPLQY

v_call: TRBV5-1
j_call: TRBJ2-1
cdr3_aa: ASSLGGPSNEQF

v_call: TRBV4-3
j_call: TRBJ2-6
cdr3_aa: ASSQRAVTGASGANVLT

v_call: TRBV9
j_call: TRBJ1-3
cdr3_aa: ASSPRQGNTIY

v_call: TRBV14
j_call: TRBJ2-3
cdr3_aa: ASSQELPIPSNTQY

v_call: TRBV27
j_call: TRBJ2-1
cdr3_aa: ASSLASGNEQF

v_call: TRBV5-1
j_call: TRBJ1-1
cdr3_aa: ASSFGVIGSTEAF

v_call: TRBV9
j_call: TRBJ2-1
cdr3_aa: ASSVGRGRLVNEQF

v_call: TRBV6-1
j_call: TRBJ2-7
cdr3_aa: ASSRSGTYEQY

v_call: TRBV4-3
j_call: TRBJ2-1
cdr3_aa: ASSQGGWRDNEQF

v_call: TRBV19
j_call: TRBJ2-7
cdr3_aa: ASGGTAREQY

v_call: TRBV5-1
j_call: TRBJ2-7
cdr3_aa: ASSFLADRYEQY

v_call: TRBV2
j_call: TRBJ1-2
cdr3_aa: ASSEYGQKRGYT

v_call: TRBV4-1
j_call: TRBJ1-2
cdr3_aa: ASSGFAGYT

v_call: TRBV7-6
j_call: TRBJ2-5
cdr3_aa: ASSLLAGARETQY

v_call: TRBV2
j_call: TRBJ1-1
cdr3_aa: ASRTPGEFTEAF

v_call: TRBV6-5
j_call: TRBJ2-7
cdr3_aa: ASSRLAGGRNEQY

v_call: TRBV27
j_call: TRBJ1-2
cdr3_aa: ASSASRDNRGYT

v_call: TRBV7-9
j_call: TRBJ2-1
cdr3_aa: ASSSDRDSYNEQF

v_call: TRBV7-8
j_call: TRBJ2-7
cdr3_aa: ASSAHGTATRYEQY

v_call: TRBV30
j_call: TRBJ2-2
cdr3_aa: AWTSENTGELF

v_call: TRBV7-2
j_call: TRBJ2-2
cdr3_aa: ASSLGTASGELF

v_call: TRBV19
j_call: TRBJ2-7
cdr3_aa: ASSIRQGGSYEQY

v_call: TRBV6-1
j_call: TRBJ1-3
cdr3_aa: ASSELLRGGGNTIY

v_call: TRBV6-1
j_call: TRBJ2-2
cdr3_aa: ASSDNGPGELF

v_call: TRBV10-3
j_call: TRBJ1-3
cdr3_aa: AISDDRFSGNTIY

v_call: TRBV7-8
j_call: TRBJ1-1
cdr3_aa: ASSLDRGRPEAF

v_call: TRBV9
j_call: TRBJ2-7
cdr3_aa: ARKLTDGRAISYEQY

v_call: TRBV25-1
j_call: TRBJ1-2
cdr3_aa: ASSDGGQGRANYGYT

v_call: TRBV12-5
j_call: TRBJ1-1
cdr3_aa: ASGLVRGQNTEAF

v_call: TRBV5-4
j_call: TRBJ1-2
cdr3_aa: ASSLQGSYGYT

v_call: TRBV28
j_call: TRBJ2-7
cdr3_aa: ASSNLGSGVYEQY

v_call: TRBV5-4
j_call: TRBJ2-5
cdr3_aa: ASSFTSGRGETQY

v_call: TRBV28
j_call: TRBJ2-7
cdr3_aa: ASSPGLAASYEQY

v_call: TRBV6-6
j_call: TRBJ1-2
cdr3_aa: ASSPTGDYGYT

v_call: TRBV5-1
j_call: TRBJ2-1
cdr3_aa: ASSLGLAGSYNEQF

v_call: TRBV5-4
j_call: TRBJ2-7
cdr3_aa: ASSLGGVKGYEQY

v_call: TRBV18
j_call: TRBJ1-5
cdr3_aa: ASSLGQGQPQH

v_call: TRBV4-1
j_call: TRBJ1-3
cdr3_aa: ASSQVIGSSGNTIY

v_call: TRBV5-8
j_call: TRBJ2-6
cdr3_aa: ASWAPVTGGSLSGANVLT

v_call: TRBV28
j_call: TRBJ2-7
cdr3_aa: ASSPTVRQGLVYEQY

v_call: TRBV19
j_call: TRBJ1-3
cdr3_aa: ASSPNLASGSGNTIY

v_call: TRBV28
j_call: TRBJ2-5
cdr3_aa: ASRTGGGETQY